Here is one T cell receptor (beta chain) with its context. Antigen unknown. These data belong to a study of shared clonotypes between healthy human individuals. At the level of the study: Used for every donor were three CD4 naive, three CD4 memory, two CD8 naive and one CD8 memory plate. Study-level points and caveats: Inspection by rarefaction showed sorted-subset sequencing to be incomplete despite large depth.

CD45RO-negative, CCR7-positively selected cells formed the naive CD8 fraction, excluding terminally differentiated effector memory CD45RA+ cells. The donors, healthy adults who were HIV-negative, had experienced no recent acute infections or vaccinations. Here immunoSEQ multiplex PCR was the method, and the copy in TCRdb shows in-frame clones only, minus some. Among about 1,900,000 clones listed, about 95% were seen once. Sequenced sample: naive CD8+ T cells sorted from blood. This clonotype was sampled from a man aged 18 to 29 in good health.

The CDR3 sequence is CASSQGETGSYEQYF. Here the CDR3 DNA reads TGCGCCAGCAGCCAAGGGGAGACAGGATCCTACGAGCAGTACTTC. The chain has TRBV4-1 and TRBJ2-7; D possibly corresponds to TRBD1 (6 bases). Germline values: CDR1 MGHRA, CDR2 YSYEKL. Trimming cost V 1 base and J 1 base, with 11 bases left between them. The CDR3 consists of 15 residues.